The clone carrying this T cell receptor beta chain appeared a few times. Its matching antigen is unknown. It was from PBMCs that CD4+ and CD8+ T cells were sorted. The data were obtained in a study of CD8+ T cells in alopecia areata. Findings and caveats of the study: An increase in clonality over normal scalp was evident in lesional scalp, especially alopecia totalis/universalis.

Germline CDR1 LGHNA, CDR2 YNFKEQ. The CDR3 runs to 18 residues. After removal of 5 bases from V and 4 bases from J, the junction contained 18 bases not matched to a gene. It was cDNA, reverse transcribed from extracted RNA, that served as the sequencing template. Data came from immunoSEQ multiplex PCR; TCRdb stores just in-frame clones and leaves some out. Among a few hundred thousand clones listed, around 50% were seen once. The sample consisted of CD8+ T cells sorted from blood. The rearrangement uses TRBV4-2 and TRBJ2-5; 8 bases match TRBD2. This clonotype was obtained from a human donor in good health. CDR3 sequence reads: CASSTSLSGGRSGETQYF. The CDR3 DNA sequence: TGTGCCAGCAGCACCTCACTGAGCGGGGGTCGATCGGGAGAGACCCAGTACTTC.